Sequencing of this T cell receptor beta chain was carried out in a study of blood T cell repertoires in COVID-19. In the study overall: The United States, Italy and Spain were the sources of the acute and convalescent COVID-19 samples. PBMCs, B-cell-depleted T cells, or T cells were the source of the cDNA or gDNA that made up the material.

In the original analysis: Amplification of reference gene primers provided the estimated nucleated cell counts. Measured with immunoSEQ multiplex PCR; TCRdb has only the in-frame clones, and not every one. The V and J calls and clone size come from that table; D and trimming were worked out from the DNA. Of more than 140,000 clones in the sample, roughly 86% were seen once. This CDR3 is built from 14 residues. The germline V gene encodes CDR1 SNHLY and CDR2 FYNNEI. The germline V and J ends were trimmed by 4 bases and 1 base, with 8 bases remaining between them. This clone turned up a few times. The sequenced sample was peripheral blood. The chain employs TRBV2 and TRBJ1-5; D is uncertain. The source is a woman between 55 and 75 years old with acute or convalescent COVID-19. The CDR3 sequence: CASSVSLSNQPQHF. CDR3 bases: TGTGCCAGCAGTGTTAGCCTAAGCAATCAGCCCCAGCATTTT.